A single TCR beta chain is shown here with its context. Alopecia areata patients provided lesional scalp punch biopsies and peripheral blood, both collected for the study. The data originate from a study of CD8+ T cells in alopecia areata. Sequencing used cDNA as its template, made by extracting RNA and reverse transcribing it. TCRdb keeps only in-frame clones here, not all; method: immunoSEQ multiplex PCR. The sample shows roughly 250,000 clones, 67% of them seen only once. The sample in question was CD4+ T cells sorted from blood, obtained at week 0. The source of this sequence is a human donor with alopecia areata.

CDR3 DNA sequence: TGTGCCTGGAGTGGGGACAGACAAAACATTCAGTACTTC. Translating it yields CAWSGDRQNIQYF. The chain employs TRBV30 and TRBJ2-4, with 7 bases identical to TRBD1. This CDR3 region has 13 residues. V lost 1 base and J lost 5; bases outside the gene matches: 2. CDR1 GTSNPN and CDR2 SVGIG come from the germline V gene (reference sequence).